This TCR beta chain was identified in a study of control samples from healthy donors and cancer patients. CDR1 is SNHLY and CDR2 is FYNNEI in the germline V gene. Trimming cost V 4 bases and J 4 bases; bases outside gene matches: 3. The CDR3 is 14 residues long. Here immunoSEQ multiplex PCR was the method, and the copy in TCRdb shows in-frame clones only, minus some. The sample lists about 150,000 clones; 90% to 95% were seen once. Sequenced input: blood. The sequence came from a woman aged 18 to 35 in good health. The rearrangement links TRBV2 to TRBJ1-4, with 7 nucleotides matching TRBD1. CDR3 coding DNA: TGTGCCAGCAGTGGGGGACAGCTTAATGAAAAACTGTTTTTT. Its protein product is CASSGGQLNEKLFF.